This T cell receptor beta chain is drawn from a study of cytomegalovirus exposure and HLA in healthy donors. The study's findings and limits: The study dropped some indistinguishable V segments, TRBV6-2 and TRBV6-3 among them.

Primers included in the PCR were 60 Vbeta and 13 Jbeta primers. Sequencing used immunoSEQ multiplex PCR; TCRdb keeps in-frame clones, though not all of them. The clone table shows about 100,000 clones, with the ten largest holding around 0.6%. With V trimmed by 4 bases and J by 2 bases, 7 bases remained unmatched. Per the germline V gene, CDR1 is SGDLS and CDR2 is YYNGEE. The CDR3 is made up of 15 amino acids. Details on this clone: Its antigen is as yet unknown.

The origin of this receptor is a man aged 50-59 years in good health and CMV-seronegative. The chain links TRBV9 to TRBJ2-3; TRBD2 matches at 7 bases. Sequencing used PBMCs. The CDR3 is CASSPTSLPTDTQYF. DNA for the CDR3: TGTGCCAGCAGCCCGACTAGCTTACCCACAGATACGCAGTATTTT.